The 18 T cell receptor beta chains below all came from one sample that was sequenced in a study of molecular identifiers for immune sequencing clone quantification. Each CDR3 protein gets one entry after TCRdb re-called the PCR reads with MiXCR. The sample has about 9,800 distinct CDR3 sequences, roughly a fifth seen once; the top ten hold under 1.5%. Source material: naive CD8+ T cells from blood, with Jurkat cell RNA spiked in. Subset here: FACS-sorted CD8+CD4-CCR7+CD45RA+ naive T cells. Every receptor here comes from a human donor in good health. Some libraries in this study had Jurkat cell RNA spiked in.

This clonotype is medium-sized in the sample. The chain links TRBV7-9 to TRBJ2-7; 9 bases are a match to TRBD1. The CDR3 is 14 residues long. CDR1 and CDR2 (germline): SEHNR, FQNEAQ (reference sequence). V shed 5 bases and J 5 bases; nucleotides not matched to a gene: 7. The CDR3 loop reads CASSHRDRVHEQYF. The CDR3 region has the DNA TGTGCCAGCAGCCACCGGGACAGGGTCCACGAGCAGTACTTC.

Of note for this clonotype: A much larger clone lies one base from this, so it may be a read error. The V and J genes are TRBV6-2 or TRBV6-3 and TRBJ1-2; TRBD1 is a possible D gene (6 bases). Looked up from germline, CDR1 is MNHEY and CDR2 is SVGEGT. The CDR3 covers 13 residues. CDR3 coding DNA: TGTGCCAGCAGTTACTCGACAGGAGATGGCTGCACCTTC. Amino acid sequence: CASSYSTGDGCTF.

Concerning this clonotype itself: A much larger clone differs from this one at a single base, so this may be a read error. The gene calls are TRBV20-1 and TRBJ2-1; 7 nucleotides match TRBD1. CDR3 length equals 17 residues. Per the germline V gene, CDR1 is DFQATT and CDR2 is SNEGSKA (reference sequence). The CDR3 spells CSARDPRPGQPYNGQFF. Written as DNA, the CDR3 is TGCAGTGCTAGAGACCCAAGACCGGGACAGCCCTACAATGGGCAGTTCTTC.

V and J are TRBV7-9 and TRBJ1-1, with a possible D match to TRBD1 (5 bases). The CDR3 is 12 amino acids. Looked up from germline, CDR1 is SEHNR and CDR2 is FQNEAQ (reference sequence). The V end lost 6 bases, the J end lost 4 bases, and 9 bases lay between the germline ends. CDR3 residues: CASRTTGTEAFF. The CDR3 nucleotides read TGTGCCAGCAGGACCACAGGCACTGAAGCTTTCTTT.

CDR3 nucleotide sequence: TGCGCCAGCAGCTTGGTGGGGGGCTCGGGCACTGAAGCTTTCTTT. It is translated as CASSLVGGSGTEAFF. This chain connects TRBV5-1 to TRBJ1-1; tentatively, D is TRBD1 (6 bases). This CDR3 has 15 residues. Germline V gene lookup returns CDR1 SGHRS and CDR2 YFSETQ. Trimming took off 0 bases at V and 4 bases at J, with 13 bases between the two ends. The full variable domain, in which reference TRBV5-1 and TRBJ1-1 provide the parts outside the CDR3, is KAGVTQTPRYLIKTRGQQVTLSCSPISGHRSVSWYQQTPGQGLQFLFEYFSETQRNKGNFPGRFSGRQFSNSRSEMNVSTLELGDSALYLCASSLVGGSGTEAFFGQGTRLTVV.

In this sample, this clonotype is medium-sized. The chain is built from TRBV7-9 and TRBJ1-1; TRBD1 is a possible D gene (6 bases). V shed 0 bases and J shed 4 bases, with 15 bases lying between them. CDR3 length: 16 amino acids. Germline CDR1 and CDR2: SEHNR and FQNEAQ (reference sequence). The CDR3 sequence is CASSLATGGAGTEAFF. CDR3 coding DNA: TGTGCCAGCAGCTTAGCAACTGGGGGCGCCGGCACTGAAGCTTTCTTT.

In regard to this clonotype: Given a much more abundant clone one base away, this may be a read error. V and J are TRBV11-3 and TRBJ2-1; D may be TRBD1 (6 bases). This CDR3 has 13 residues. The germline V gene has CDR1 SGHNT and CDR2 YENEEA. Trimming pared 5 bases from V and 7 bases from J, leaving 12 bases between. Here the CDR3 DNA reads TGTGCCAGCAGCCCCACTACAGGGAATGAGCAGTTCTTC. Residues: CASSPTTGNEQFF.

As for this clonotype: Here the CDR3 omits its conserved ending phenylalanine or tryptophan, so a read error is the likely source. The chain carries TRBV4-3 and TRBJ2-7, with D hard to call. V was clipped by 1 base and J by 0 bases, with 7 bases between them. This CDR3 comprises 14 residues. Germline CDR1 and CDR2: LGHNA and YSLEER. Written as DNA, the CDR3 is TGCGCCAGCAGCCAAGGCACAGACTCCTACGAGCAGTACCTC. This codes for CASSQGTDSYEQYL.

Comments on this clonotype: The junction departs from the called germline gene at one end, perhaps through a read error. V gene TRBV9 combines with J gene TRBJ2-7; D is possibly TRBD1 or TRBD2 (5 bases each). CDR3 length equals 13 residues. CDR1 and CDR2 from the germline V gene are SGDLS and YYNGEE. In DNA, the CDR3 is TGTGCCAGCAGCCGGGACGGGGCTTACGAGCAGTGCTTC. It encodes CASSRDGAYEQCF.

DNA of the CDR3: TGTGCCAGCAGCTTTTTTTCTGGGGCCAACGTCCTGACTTTC. Translation gives CASSFFSGANVLTF. The V call is TRBV5-6, the J call TRBJ2-6; D is undetermined. Germline CDR1 reads SGHDT; CDR2 reads YYEEEE. The CDR3 spans 14 residues. The V gene lost 2 bases and the J gene lost 1 base, with 4 bases spanning the gap.

This clonotype has only a few counts. This may stem from a read error, because a much larger clone lies one nucleotide away. This chain connects TRBV6-5 to TRBJ2-2; perhaps TRBD2 as D (7 bases). Germline assignment: CDR1 MNHEY and CDR2 SVGAGI. The CDR3 has 14 amino acids. CDR3 residues: CASRSGGPTVELFF. The CDR3 DNA reads as TGTGCCAGCAGGTCGGGGGGCCCGACCGTGGAGCTGTTTTTT.

This clonotype occurred many times. The chain links TRBV11-3 to TRBJ2-7, with a possible D match to TRBD2 (5 bases). The V gene lost 2 bases and the J gene lost 6 bases, with 14 bases spanning the gap. The CDR3 runs 14 residues. Germline V gene lookup returns CDR1 SGHNT and CDR2 YENEEA. The CDR3 DNA sequence: TGTGCCAGCAGCTTAAGTACTAGATTGTCCGAGCAGTACTTC. Translating gives CASSLSTRLSEQYF.

This clonotype was counted ten times or more. This sequence joins TRBV12-3 or TRBV12-4 and TRBJ2-5; D remains ambiguous. The germline V and J ends were trimmed by 3 bases and 5 bases, with 7 bases remaining between them. This CDR3 contains 12 residues. The CDR3 bases are TGTGCCAGCAGTTTTTTTGATGAGACCCAGTACTTC. Its protein product is CASSFFDETQYF.

This clonotype is categorized as medium-sized. The chain has TRBV6-1 and TRBJ2-7; 12 positions match TRBD2. The ends lost 3 bases at V and 5 bases at J; junction bases unmatched: 8. The CDR3 spans 16 residues. The germline CDR1 and CDR2 sequences are MNHNS and SASEGT. CDR3 region: CASSDNHRLAGDEQYF. CDR3 coding DNA: TGTGCCAGCAGTGACAACCATCGACTAGCGGGAGACGAGCAGTACTTC.

By share, this clonotype counts as medium-sized. The V and J genes are TRBV5-1 and TRBJ1-3, with 7 bases lining up with TRBD1. V lost 3 bases and J lost 8; bases outside the gene matches: 8. Germline CDR1 and CDR2: SGHRS and YFSETQ. The CDR3 contains 14 residues. CDR3 sequence reads: CASSSGQLEDTIYF. CDR3 in DNA: TGCGCCAGCAGCTCGGGACAGCTTGAGGACACCATATATTTT.

This clonotype was seen at least ten times. The J gene is TRBJ1-6, the V gene TRBV6-4; D is unclear. CDR3 length: 14 amino acids. V was clipped by 3 bases and J by 7 bases, with 10 bases between them. CDR1 MRHNA and CDR2 SNTAGT come from the germline V gene. The CDR3 region is CASSERAINSPLHF. CDR3 nucleotides: TGTGCCAGCAGTGAACGGGCGATCAATTCACCCCTCCACTTT.

At least ten counts were recorded for this clonotype. V gene TRBV9 combines with J gene TRBJ2-3; 8 bases align to TRBD2. CDR1 is SGDLS, CDR2 YYNGEE, per germline. V was pared by 0 bases and J by 3 bases, with 3 bases of the junction left unmatched. The CDR3 has 15 amino acids. The CDR3 DNA sequence: TGTGCCAGCAGCGTAGGCGGGGGGAGTACAGATACGCAGTATTTT. It is translated as CASSVGGGSTDTQYF.

This clonotype ranks as medium-sized. This rearrangement joins TRBV5-1 to TRBJ2-4; TRBD2 agrees at 9 bases. The CDR3 extends over 19 amino acids. V lost 0 bases, J lost 6 bases, and 16 bases stayed unmatched. Germline V lookup: CDR1 SGHRS, CDR2 YFSETQ. CDR3 bases: TGCGCCAGCAGCTTGGATTCCGCGGCGGGAGGGCGGCGGTTAAACATTCAGTACTTC. This sequence encodes CASSLDSAAGGRRLNIQYF. Using reference TRBV5-1 and TRBJ2-4 for the parts outside the CDR3, the full variable domain is KAGVTQTPRYLIKTRGQQVTLSCSPISGHRSVSWYQQTPGQGLQFLFEYFSETQRNKGNFPGRFSGRQFSNSRSEMNVSTLELGDSALYLCASSLDSAAGGRRLNIQYFGAGTRLSVL.